This section outlines one T cell receptor (beta chain) sequence together with its context. Genomic DNA (from each subset) was split evenly across several immunoSEQ plates. Assay used: immunoSEQ multiplex PCR; TCRdb lists only in-frame clones, some missing. The table includes under 600,000 clones, about 75% detected once. The entry originates in a study of shared clonotypes between healthy human individuals. Germline CDR1 SGHDT, CDR2 YYEEEE. The CDR3 consists of 15 residues. V lost 0 bases to trimming and J lost 0 bases, with 8 bases between them. This TCR derives from a woman in her thirties or forties in good health. Some clones in this sample may be carry-over from other donors' samples. Material: PBMCs. The chain links TRBV5-6 to TRBJ2-3; possibly TRBD2 for D (5 bases). This CDR3 is CASSLGAGSTDTQYF. The CDR3 DNA is TGTGCCAGCAGCTTGGGGGCGGGCAGCACAGATACGCAGTATTTT.